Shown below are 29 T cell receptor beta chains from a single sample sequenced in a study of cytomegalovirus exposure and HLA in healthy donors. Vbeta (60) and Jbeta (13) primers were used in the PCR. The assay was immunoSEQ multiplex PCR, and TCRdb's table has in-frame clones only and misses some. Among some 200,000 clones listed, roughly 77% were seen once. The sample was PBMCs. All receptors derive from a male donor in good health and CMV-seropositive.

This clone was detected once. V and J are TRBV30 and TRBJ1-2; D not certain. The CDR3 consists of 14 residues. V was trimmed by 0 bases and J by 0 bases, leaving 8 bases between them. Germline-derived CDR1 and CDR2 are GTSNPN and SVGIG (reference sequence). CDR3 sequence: CAWSVTVSNYGYTF. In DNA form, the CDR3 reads TGTGCCTGGAGTGTTACAGTCTCTAACTATGGCTACACCTTC.

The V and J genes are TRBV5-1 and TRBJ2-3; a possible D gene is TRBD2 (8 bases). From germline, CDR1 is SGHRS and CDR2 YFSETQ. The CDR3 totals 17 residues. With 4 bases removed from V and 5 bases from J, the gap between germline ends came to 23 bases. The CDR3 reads CASSREGARVRGDTQYF. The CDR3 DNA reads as TGCGCCAGCAGCCGGGAGGGGGCCAGAGTTCGGGGAGATACGCAGTATTTT.

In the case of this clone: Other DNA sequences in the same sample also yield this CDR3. The CDR3 nucleotides are TGTGCCAGCTCACCGGGACAGGGCTCCGGAAACACCATATATTTT. It yields the protein CASSPGQGSGNTIYF. The chain has TRBV18 and TRBJ1-3, with TRBD1 matching over 9 bases. The CDR3 loop spans 15 amino acids. V dropped 3 bases and J dropped 4; count of bases not matched to a gene: 4. The germline V gene encodes CDR1 KGHSH and CDR2 LQKENI.

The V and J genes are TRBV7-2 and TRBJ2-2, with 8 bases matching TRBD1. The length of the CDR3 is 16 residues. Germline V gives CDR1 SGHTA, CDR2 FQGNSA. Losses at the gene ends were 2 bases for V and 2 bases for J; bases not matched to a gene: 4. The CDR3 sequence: CASSLFGQGNTGELFF. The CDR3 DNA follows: TGTGCCAGCAGCTTATTCGGACAGGGCAACACCGGGGAGCTGTTTTTT.

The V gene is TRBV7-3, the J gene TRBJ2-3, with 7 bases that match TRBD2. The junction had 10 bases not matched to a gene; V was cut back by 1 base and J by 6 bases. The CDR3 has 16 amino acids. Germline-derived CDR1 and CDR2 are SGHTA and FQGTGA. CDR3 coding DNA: TGTGCCAGCAGCTTAATCCCGGGAGGATCGTTTGATACGCAGTATTTT. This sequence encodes CASSLIPGGSFDTQYF.

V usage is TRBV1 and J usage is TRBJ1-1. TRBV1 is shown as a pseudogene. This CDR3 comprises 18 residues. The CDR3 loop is CTSSQEVFEGWLHTEAFF. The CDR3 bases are TGCACCAGCAGCCAAGAAGTGTTCGAGGGATGGCTTCACACTGAAGCTTTCTTT.

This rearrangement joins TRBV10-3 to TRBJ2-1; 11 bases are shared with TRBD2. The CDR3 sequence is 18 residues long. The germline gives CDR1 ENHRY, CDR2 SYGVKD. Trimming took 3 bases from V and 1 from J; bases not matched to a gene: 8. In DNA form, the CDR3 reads TGTGCCATCAGTGACCCGGGACTAGCGGACGTTTCCTACAATGAGCAGTTCTTC. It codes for CAISDPGLADVSYNEQFF.

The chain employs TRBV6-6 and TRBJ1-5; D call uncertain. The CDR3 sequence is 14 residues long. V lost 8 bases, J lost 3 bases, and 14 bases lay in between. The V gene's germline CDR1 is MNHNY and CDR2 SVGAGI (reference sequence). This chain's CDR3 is CASGTQQVNQPQHF. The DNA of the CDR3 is TGTGCCAGCGGTACCCAGCAGGTCAATCAGCCCCAGCATTTT.

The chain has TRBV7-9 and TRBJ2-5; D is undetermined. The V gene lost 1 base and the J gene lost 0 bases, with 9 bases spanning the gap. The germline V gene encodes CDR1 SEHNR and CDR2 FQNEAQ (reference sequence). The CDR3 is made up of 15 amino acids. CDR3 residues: CASSLDAINQETQYF. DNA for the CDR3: TGTGCCAGCAGCTTAGATGCGATAAACCAAGAGACCCAGTACTTC.

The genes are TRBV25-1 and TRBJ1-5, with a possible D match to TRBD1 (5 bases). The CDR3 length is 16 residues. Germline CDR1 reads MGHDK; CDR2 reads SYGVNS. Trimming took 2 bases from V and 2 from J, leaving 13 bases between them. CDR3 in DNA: TGTGCCAGCAGTGAAAAGGAGGGGTACGGCAATCAGCCCCAGCATTTT. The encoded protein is CASSEKEGYGNQPQHF.

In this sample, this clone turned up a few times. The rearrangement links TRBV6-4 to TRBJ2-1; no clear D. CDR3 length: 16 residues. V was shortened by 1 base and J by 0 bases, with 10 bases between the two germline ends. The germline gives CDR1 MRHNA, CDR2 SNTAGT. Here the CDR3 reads CASSDFSESSYNEQFF. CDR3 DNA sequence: TGTGCCAGCAGTGACTTCAGCGAAAGCTCCTACAATGAGCAGTTCTTC.

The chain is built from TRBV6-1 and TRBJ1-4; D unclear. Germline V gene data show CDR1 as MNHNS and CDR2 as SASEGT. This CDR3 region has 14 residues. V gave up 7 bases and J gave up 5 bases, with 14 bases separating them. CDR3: CASMRPGENEKLFF. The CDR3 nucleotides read TGTGCCAGCATGCGGCCGGGAGAAAATGAAAAACTGTTTTTT.

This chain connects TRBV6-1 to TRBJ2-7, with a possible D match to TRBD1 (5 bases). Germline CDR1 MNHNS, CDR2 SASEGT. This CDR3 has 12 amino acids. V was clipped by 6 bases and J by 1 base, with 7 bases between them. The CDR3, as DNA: TGTGCCAGCAGCAGGGATTCCTACGAGCAGTACTTC. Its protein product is CASSRDSYEQYF.

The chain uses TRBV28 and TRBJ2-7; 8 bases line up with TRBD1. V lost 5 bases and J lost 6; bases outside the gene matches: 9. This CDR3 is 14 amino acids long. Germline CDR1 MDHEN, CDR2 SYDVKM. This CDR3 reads CASSLGLDRGEQYF. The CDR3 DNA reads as TGTGCCAGCAGTCTTGGGCTCGACAGGGGCGAGCAGTACTTC. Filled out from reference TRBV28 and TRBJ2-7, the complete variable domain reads DVKVTQSSRYLVKRTGEKVFLECVQDMDHENMFWYRQDPGLGLRLIYFSYDVKMKEKGDIPEGYSVSREKKERFSLILESASTNQTSMYLCASSLGLDRGEQYFGPGTRLTVT.

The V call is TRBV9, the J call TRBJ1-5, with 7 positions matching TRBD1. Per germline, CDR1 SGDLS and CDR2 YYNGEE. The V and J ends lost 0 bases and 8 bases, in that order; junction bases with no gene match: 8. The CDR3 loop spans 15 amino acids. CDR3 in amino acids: CASSVGRGVTEPQHF. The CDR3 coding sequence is TGTGCCAGCAGCGTAGGCAGGGGGGTTACAGAGCCCCAGCATTTT.

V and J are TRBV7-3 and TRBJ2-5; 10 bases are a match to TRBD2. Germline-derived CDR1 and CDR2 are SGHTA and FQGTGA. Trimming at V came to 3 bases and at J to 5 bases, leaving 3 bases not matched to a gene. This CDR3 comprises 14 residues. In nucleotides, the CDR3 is TGTGCCAGCAGCTTGGAGGGACTAGCGGAGACCCAGTACTTC. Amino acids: CASSLEGLAETQYF.

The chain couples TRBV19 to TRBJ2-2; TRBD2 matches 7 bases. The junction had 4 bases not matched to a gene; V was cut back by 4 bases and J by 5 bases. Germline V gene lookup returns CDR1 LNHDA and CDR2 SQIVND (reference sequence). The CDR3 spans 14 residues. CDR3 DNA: TGTGCCAGTAGTACCCCGGGGGGAACCGGGGAGCTGTTTTTT. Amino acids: CASSTPGGTGELFF.

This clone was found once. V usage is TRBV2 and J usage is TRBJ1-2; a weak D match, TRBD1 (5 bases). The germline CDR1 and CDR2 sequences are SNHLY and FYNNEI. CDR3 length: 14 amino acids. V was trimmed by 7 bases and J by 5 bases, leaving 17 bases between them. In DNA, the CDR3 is TGTGCCAGCACCATAGGGGTGGCGCGGTATGGCTACACCTTC. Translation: CASTIGVARYGYTF.

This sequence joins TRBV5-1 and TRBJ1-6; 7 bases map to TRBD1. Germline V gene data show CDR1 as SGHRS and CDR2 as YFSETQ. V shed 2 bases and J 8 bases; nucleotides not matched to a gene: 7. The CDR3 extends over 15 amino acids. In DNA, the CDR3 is TGCGCCAGCAGCTTCCAAGACAGGGCTGATTCACCCCTCCACTTT. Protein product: CASSFQDRADSPLHF.

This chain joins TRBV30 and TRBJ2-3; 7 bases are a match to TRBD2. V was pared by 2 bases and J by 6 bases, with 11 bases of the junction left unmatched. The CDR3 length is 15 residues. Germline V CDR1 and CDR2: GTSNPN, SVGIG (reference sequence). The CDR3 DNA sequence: TGTGCCTGGAGTCAAGCGGGGAGGGAGAGGGATACGCAGTATTTT. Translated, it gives CAWSQAGRERDTQYF.

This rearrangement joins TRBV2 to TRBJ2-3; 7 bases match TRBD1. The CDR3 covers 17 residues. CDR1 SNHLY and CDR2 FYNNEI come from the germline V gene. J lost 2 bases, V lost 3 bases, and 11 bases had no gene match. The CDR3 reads CASSEGYRQGLTDTQYF. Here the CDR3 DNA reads TGTGCCAGCAGTGAGGGGTACAGACAGGGCCTCACAGATACGCAGTATTTT.

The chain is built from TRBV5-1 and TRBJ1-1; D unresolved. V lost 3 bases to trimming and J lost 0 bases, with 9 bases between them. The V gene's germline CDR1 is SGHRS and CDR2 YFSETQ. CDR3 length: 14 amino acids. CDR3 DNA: TGCGCCAGCAGCTCACAAATCATGAACACTGAAGCTTTCTTT. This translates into CASSSQIMNTEAFF.

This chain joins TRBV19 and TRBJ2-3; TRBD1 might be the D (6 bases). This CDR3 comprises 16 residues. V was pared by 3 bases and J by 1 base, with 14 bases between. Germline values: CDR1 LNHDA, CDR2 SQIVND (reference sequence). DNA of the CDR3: TGTGCCAGTAGTATCCGTGGGGGCAGCGGCACAGATACGCAGTATTTT. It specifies CASSIRGGSGTDTQYF. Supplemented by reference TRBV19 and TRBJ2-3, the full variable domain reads DGGITQSPKYLFRKEGQNVTLSCEQNLNHDAMYWYRQDPGQGLRLIYYSQIVNDFQKGDIAEGYSVSREKKESFPLTVTSAQKNPTAFYLCASSIRGGSGTDTQYFGPGTRLTVL.

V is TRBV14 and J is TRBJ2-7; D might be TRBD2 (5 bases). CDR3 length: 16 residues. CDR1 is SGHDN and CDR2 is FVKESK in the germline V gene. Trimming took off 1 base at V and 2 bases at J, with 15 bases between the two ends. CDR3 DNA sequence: TGTGCCAGCAGCCAAGTAGAGGGTTTCGTCCCCTACGAGCAGTACTTC. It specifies CASSQVEGFVPYEQYF.

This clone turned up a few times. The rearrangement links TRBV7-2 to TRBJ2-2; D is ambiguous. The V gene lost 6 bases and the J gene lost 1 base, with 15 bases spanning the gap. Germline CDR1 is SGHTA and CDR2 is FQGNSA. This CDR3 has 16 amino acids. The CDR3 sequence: CASSQYTIGNTGELFF. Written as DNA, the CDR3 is TGTGCCAGCAGTCAATATACTATAGGGAACACCGGGGAGCTGTTTTTT.

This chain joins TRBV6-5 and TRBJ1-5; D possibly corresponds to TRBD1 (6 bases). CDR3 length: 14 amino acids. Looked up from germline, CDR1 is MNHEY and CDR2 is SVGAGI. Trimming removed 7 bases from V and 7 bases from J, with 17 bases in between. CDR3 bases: TGTGCCAGCACGTCGGGGGGGCGCGGGCAGCCCCAGCATTTT. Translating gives CASTSGGRGQPQHF.

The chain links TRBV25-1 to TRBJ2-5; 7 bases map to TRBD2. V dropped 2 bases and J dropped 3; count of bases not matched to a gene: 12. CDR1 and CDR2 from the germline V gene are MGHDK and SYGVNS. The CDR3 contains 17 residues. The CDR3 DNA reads TGTGCCAGCAGTGAAGGGACGGCGGGAGTTGGGAAAGAGACCCAGTACTTC. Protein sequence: CASSEGTAGVGKETQYF.

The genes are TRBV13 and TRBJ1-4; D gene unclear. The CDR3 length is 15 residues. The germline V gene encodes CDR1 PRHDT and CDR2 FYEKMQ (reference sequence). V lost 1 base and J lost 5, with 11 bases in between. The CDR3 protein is CASSLERGVNEKLFF. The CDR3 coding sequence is TGTGCCAGCAGCTTAGAACGGGGTGTAAATGAAAAACTGTTTTTT.

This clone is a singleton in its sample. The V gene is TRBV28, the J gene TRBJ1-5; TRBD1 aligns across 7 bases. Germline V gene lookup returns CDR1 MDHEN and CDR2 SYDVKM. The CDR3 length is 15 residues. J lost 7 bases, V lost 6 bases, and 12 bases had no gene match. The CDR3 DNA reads TGTGCCAGCAGCTTTGATCAGGGGGTTGAGCAGCCCCAGCATTTT. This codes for CASSFDQGVEQPQHF.